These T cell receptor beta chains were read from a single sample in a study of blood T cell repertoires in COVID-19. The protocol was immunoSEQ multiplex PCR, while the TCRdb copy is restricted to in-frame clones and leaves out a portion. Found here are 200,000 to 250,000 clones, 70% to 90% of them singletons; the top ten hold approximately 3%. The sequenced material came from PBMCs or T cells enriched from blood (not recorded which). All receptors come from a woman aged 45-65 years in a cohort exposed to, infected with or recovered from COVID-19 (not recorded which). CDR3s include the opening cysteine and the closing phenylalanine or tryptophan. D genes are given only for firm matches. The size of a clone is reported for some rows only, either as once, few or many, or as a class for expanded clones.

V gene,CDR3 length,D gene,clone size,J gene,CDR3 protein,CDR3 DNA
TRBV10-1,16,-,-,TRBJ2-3,CASSERSSGGTDTQYF,TGCGCCAGCAGTGAAAGGTCCTCGGGGGGCACAGATACGCAGTATTTT
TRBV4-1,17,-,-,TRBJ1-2,CASSQEGADSPNYGYTF,TGCGCCAGCAGCCAAGAAGGGGCAGACTCCCCTAACTATGGCTACACCTTC
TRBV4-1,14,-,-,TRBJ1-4,CASSRQFLNEKLFF,TGCGCCAGCAGTCGACAGTTCCTAAATGAAAAACTGTTTTTT
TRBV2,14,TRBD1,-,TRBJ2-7,CASSTDRTAHEQYF,TGTGCCAGCAGTACGGACAGGACGGCCCACGAGCAGTACTTC
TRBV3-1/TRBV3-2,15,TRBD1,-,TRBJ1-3,CASSRLGQGLGTIYF,TGTGCCAGCAGCCGCCTGGGACAGGGGCTAGGTACCATATATTTT
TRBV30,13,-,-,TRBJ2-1,CAWSVQASNEQFF,TGTGCCTGGAGTGTCCAAGCTTCCAATGAGCAGTTCTTC
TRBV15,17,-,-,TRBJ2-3,CATSREVGRGRSDTQYF,TGTGCCACCAGCAGAGAGGTTGGCAGGGGCAGGAGCGATACGCAGTATTTT
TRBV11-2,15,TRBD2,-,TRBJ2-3,CASSLDWGSGGKQYF,TGTGCCAGCAGCTTAGATTGGGGTAGCGGGGGGAAGCAGTATTTT
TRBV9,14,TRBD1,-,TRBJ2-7,CASSVEQGAYEQYF,TGTGCCAGCAGCGTAGAACAGGGGGCCTACGAGCAGTACTTC
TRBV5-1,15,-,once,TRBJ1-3,CASSPQGSAGNTIYF,TGCGCCAGCAGCCCACAGGGATCAGCTGGAAACACCATATATTTT
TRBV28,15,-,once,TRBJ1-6,CASRIAGDPNSPLHF,TGTGCCAGCCGTATCGCGGGGGATCCTAATTCACCCCTCCACTTT
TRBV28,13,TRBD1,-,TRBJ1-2,CASRAGGRNGYTF,TGTGCCAGCAGGGCAGGGGGCCGTAATGGCTACACCTTC
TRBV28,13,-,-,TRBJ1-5,CASYPGRLQPQHF,TGTGCCAGCTATCCGGGAAGGTTACAGCCCCAGCATTTT
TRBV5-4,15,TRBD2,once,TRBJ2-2,CASSSTTAGGGELFF,TGTGCCAGCAGCTCGACTACAGCGGGAGGCGGGGAGCTGTTTTTT
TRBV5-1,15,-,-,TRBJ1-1,CASSALQGRNTEAFF,TGCGCCAGCAGCGCGCTACAGGGACGGAACACTGAAGCTTTCTTT
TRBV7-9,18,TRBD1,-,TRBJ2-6,CASSLAQTGDSGANVLTF,TGTGCCAGCAGCTTAGCCCAGACAGGGGACTCTGGGGCCAACGTCCTGACTTTC
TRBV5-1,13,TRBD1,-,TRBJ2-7,CASSLSGGLEQYF,TGCGCCAGCAGCTTGTCAGGGGGCCTCGAGCAGTACTTC
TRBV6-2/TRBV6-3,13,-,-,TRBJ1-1,CASSGHRNTEAFF,TGTGCCAGCAGCGGACATCGAAACACTGAAGCTTTCTTT
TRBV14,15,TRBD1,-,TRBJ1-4,CASSADRGENEKLFF,TGTGCCAGCAGCGCGGACAGGGGCGAGAATGAAAAACTGTTTTTT
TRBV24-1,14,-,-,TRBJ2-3,CATSDFPGSDTQYF,TGTGCCACCAGTGATTTTCCCGGGTCAGATACGCAGTATTTT
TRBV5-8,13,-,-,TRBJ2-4,CASSLGQGLGEYF,TGTGCCAGCAGCTTGGGACAGGGACTGGGGGAGTACTTC
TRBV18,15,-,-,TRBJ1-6,CASSPRRDGNSPLHF,TGTGCCAGCTCACCACGACGGGATGGAAATTCACCCCTCCACTTT
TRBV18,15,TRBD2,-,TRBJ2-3,CASSPQRGDTDTQYF,TGTGCCAGCTCACCACAGCGGGGGGACACAGATACGCAGTATTTT
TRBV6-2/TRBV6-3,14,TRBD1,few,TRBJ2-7,CASSYRGQVDEQYF,TGTGCCAGCAGTTACAGGGGGCAGGTGGACGAGCAGTACTTC
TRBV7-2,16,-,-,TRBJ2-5,CASSLMGSGDRETQYF,TGTGCCAGCAGCTTAATGGGTTCAGGGGACCGGGAGACCCAGTACTTC
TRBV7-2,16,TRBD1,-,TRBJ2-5,CASSPTGLRSRETQYF,TGTGCCAGCAGCCCGACAGGGCTTAGGTCGCGGGAGACCCAGTACTTC
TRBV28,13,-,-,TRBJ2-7,CASSLGGVYEQYF,TGTGCCAGCAGTTTAGGGGGCGTTTACGAGCAGTACTTC
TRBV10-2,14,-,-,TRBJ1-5,CASWRGTGNQPQHF,TGCGCCAGTTGGAGAGGAACGGGCAATCAGCCCCAGCATTTT
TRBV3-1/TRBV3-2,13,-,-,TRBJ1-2,CASSQAQGYGYTF,TGTGCCAGCAGCCAGGCCCAGGGCTATGGCTACACTTTC
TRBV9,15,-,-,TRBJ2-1,CASSVGQGRRGEQFF,TGTGCCAGCAGCGTAGGGCAGGGGCGAAGGGGTGAGCAGTTCTTC
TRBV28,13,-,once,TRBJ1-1,CASGSERNTEAFF,TGTGCCAGCGGATCCGAGCGGAACACTGAAGCTTTCTTT
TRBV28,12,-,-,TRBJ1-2,CASSFRGYGYTF,TGTGCCAGCAGTTTTAGGGGTTATGGCTACACCTTC
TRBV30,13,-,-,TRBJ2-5,CAWRNSNQETQYF,TGTGCCTGGAGGAACAGTAACCAAGAGACCCAGTACTTC
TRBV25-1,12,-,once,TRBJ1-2,CASSDQGYGYTF,TGTGCCAGCAGTGACCAGGGGTATGGCTACACCTTC
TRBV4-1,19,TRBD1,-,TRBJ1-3,CASSQPGTGIGLSGNTIYF,TGCGCCAGCAGCCAACCCGGGACAGGGATAGGACTATCTGGAAACACCATATATTTT
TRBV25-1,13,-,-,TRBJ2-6,CASSHSGANVLTF,TGTGCCAGCAGTCACTCTGGGGCCAACGTCCTGACTTTC
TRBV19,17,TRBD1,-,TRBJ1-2,CASRDPKRETGIYGYTF,TGTGCCAGTAGGGACCCCAAAAGGGAGACAGGGATCTATGGCTACACCTTC
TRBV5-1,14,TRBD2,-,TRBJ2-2,CASSPRGGPGELFF,TGCGCCAGCAGCCCCCGGGGGGGCCCCGGGGAGCTGTTTTTT
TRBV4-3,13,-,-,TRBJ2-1,CASSQDNSNEQFF,TGCGCCAGCAGCCAAGATAACAGCAATGAGCAGTTCTTC
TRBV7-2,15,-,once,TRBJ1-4,CASSSPRGGNEKLFF,TGTGCCAGCAGCTCTCCCCGGGGAGGAAATGAAAAACTGTTTTTT
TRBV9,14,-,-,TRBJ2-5,CASSVGRGPETQYF,TGTGCCAGCAGCGTAGGTAGGGGCCCAGAGACCCAGTACTTC
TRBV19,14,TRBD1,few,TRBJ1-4,CASSRQGRNEKLFF,TGTGCCAGTAGCCGACAGGGGAGAAATGAAAAACTGTTTTTT
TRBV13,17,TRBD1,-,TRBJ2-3,CASSLQTGFTLGDTQYF,TGTGCCAGCAGCCTACAGACAGGGTTTACTCTAGGAGATACGCAGTATTTT
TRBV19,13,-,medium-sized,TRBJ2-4,CASSFLAKNIQYF,TGTGCCAGTAGTTTTCTAGCCAAAAACATTCAGTACTTC
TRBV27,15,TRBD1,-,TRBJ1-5,CASSPMQGVGQPQHF,TGTGCCAGCAGTCCGATGCAGGGGGTGGGACAGCCCCAGCATTTT
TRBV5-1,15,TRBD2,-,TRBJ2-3,CASSLFGGSGDTQYF,TGCGCCAGCAGCTTATTCGGGGGGTCCGGCGATACGCAGTATTTT
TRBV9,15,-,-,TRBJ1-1,CASSVAGHANTEAFF,TGTGCCAGCAGCGTAGCGGGACACGCGAACACTGAAGCTTTCTTT
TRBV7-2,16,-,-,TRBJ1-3,CASSSYQSSSGNTIYF,TGTGCCAGCAGTTCCTACCAATCTAGCTCTGGAAACACCATATATTTT
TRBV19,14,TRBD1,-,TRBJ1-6,CASSMDRANSPLHF,TGTGCCAGTAGTATGGACAGGGCCAATTCACCCCTCCACTTT
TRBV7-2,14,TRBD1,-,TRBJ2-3,CASSFMTGVDTQYF,TGTGCCAGCAGCTTCATGACAGGGGTAGATACGCAGTATTTT
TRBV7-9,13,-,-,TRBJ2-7,CASSITGSYEQYF,TGTGCCAGCAGCATAACAGGCTCCTACGAGCAGTACTTC
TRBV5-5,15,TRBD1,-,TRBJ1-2,CASSLYGQGNYGYTF,TGTGCCAGCAGCCTATATGGACAGGGGAACTATGGCTACACCTTC
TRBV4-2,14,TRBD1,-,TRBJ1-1,CASSDRDRGSEAFF,TGTGCCAGCAGCGATCGGGACAGGGGCTCTGAAGCTTTCTTT
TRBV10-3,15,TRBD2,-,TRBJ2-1,CAISEGVAGGNEQFF,TGTGCCATCAGTGAGGGGGTAGCGGGGGGTAATGAGCAGTTCTTC
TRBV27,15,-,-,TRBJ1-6,CASSLEARPNSPLHF,TGTGCCAGCAGTTTAGAGGCCAGACCCAATTCACCCCTCCACTTT
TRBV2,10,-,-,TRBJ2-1,CATGGNEQFF,TGTGCCACTGGGGGGAATGAGCAGTTCTTC
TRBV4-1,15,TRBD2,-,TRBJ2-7,CASSRGTGGGYEQYF,TGCGCCAGCAGCCGCGGTACGGGGGGGGGATACGAGCAGTACTTC
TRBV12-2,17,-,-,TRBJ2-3,CASRLSPLLLSADTQYF,TGTGCAAGTCGCTTATCTCCGCTACTCTTAAGCGCAGATACGCAGTATTTT
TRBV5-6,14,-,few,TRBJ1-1,CASSLGVGVTEAFF,TGTGCCAGCAGCTTGGGTGTAGGGGTGACTGAAGCTTTCTTT
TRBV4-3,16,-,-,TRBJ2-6,CASSQVGLTGANVLTF,TGCGCCAGCAGCCAAGTTGGGCTAACTGGGGCCAACGTCCTGACTTTC